The present TCR beta chain was sequenced within a study of neurological immune-mediated disorders. Germline V gives CDR1 SGHNT, CDR2 YYREEE (reference sequence). V gave up 0 bases and J gave up 4 bases, with 12 bases separating them. This CDR3 contains 15 residues. This clonotype was counted at least ten times. It was by 5'RACE with 10-nucleotide random UMIs that the cDNA was made. Every sequencing run generated in excess of 180 million TCR-beta sequences. These sequences covered 15-18 subjects. TCRdb called the 5' RACE reads again in MiXCR, with one record for every CDR3 protein. This table has about 58,000 distinct CDR3 sequences, over 2% appearing once.

The chain couples TRBV5-4 to TRBJ2-3; D not resolved. This clonotype originated in a man aged 45-60 years with multiple sclerosis. Sequencing used PBMCs. The CDR3: CASSLGSHAADTQYF. In nucleotides, the CDR3 is TGTGCCAGCAGCTTGGGCTCCCACGCAGCAGATACGCAGTATTTT.